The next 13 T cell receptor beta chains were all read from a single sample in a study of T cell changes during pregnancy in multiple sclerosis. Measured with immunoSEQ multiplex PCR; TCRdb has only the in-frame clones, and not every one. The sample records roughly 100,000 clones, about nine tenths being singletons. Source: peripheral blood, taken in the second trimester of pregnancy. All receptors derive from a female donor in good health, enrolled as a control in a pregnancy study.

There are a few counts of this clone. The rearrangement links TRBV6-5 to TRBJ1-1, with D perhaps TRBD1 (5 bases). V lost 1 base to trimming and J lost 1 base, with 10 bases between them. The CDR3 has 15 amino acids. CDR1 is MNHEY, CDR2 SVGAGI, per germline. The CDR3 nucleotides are TGTGCCAGCAGTTACTTGAGACAGACGAACACTGAAGCTTTCTTT. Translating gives CASSYLRQTNTEAFF.

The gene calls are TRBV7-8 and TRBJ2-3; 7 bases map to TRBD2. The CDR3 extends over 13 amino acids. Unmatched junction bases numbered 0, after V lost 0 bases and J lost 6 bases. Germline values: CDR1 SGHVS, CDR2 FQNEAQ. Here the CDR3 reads CASSLAGGDTQYF. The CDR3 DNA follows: TGTGCCAGCAGCTTAGCGGGGGGGGATACGCAGTATTTT.

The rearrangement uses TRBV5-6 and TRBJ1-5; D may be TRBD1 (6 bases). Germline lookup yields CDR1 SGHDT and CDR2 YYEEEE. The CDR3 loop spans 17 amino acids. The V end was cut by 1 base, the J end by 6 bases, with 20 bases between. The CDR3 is CASSLRGTGGSRQPQHF. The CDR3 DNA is TGTGCCAGCAGCTTGAGAGGTACGGGGGGCTCGCGTCAGCCCCAGCATTTT.

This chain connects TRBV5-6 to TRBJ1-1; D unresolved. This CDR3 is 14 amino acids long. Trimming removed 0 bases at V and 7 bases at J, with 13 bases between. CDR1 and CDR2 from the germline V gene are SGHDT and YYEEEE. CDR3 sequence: CASSLVWAGNEAFF. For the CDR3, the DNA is TGTGCCAGCAGCTTGGTCTGGGCAGGTAATGAAGCTTTCTTT.

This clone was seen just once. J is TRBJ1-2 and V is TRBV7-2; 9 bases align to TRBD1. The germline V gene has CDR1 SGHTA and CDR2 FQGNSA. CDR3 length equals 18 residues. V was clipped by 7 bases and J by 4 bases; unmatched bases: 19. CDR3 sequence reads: CASTITPGTGSGVYGYTF. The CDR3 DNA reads TGTGCCAGCACCATTACCCCCGGGACAGGGTCGGGTGTCTATGGCTACACCTTC.

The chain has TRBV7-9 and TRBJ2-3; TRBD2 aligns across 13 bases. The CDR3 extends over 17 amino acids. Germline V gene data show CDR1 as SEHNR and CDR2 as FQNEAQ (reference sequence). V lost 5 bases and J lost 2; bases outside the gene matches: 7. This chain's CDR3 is CASSPWGLAGPTDTQYF. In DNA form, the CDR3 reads TGTGCCAGCAGCCCATGGGGACTAGCGGGACCCACAGATACGCAGTATTTT.

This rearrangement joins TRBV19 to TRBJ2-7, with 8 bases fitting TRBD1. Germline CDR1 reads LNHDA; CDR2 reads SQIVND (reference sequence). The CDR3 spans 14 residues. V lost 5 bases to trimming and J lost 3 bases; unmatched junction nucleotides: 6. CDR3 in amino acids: CASSLQGAVYEQYF. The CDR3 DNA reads TGTGCCAGTAGTTTGCAGGGGGCTGTCTACGAGCAGTACTTC.

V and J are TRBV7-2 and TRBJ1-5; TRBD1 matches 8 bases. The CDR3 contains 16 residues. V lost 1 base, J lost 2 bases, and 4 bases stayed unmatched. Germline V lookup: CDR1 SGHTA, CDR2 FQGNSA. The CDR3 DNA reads TGTGCCAGCAGCTTAGATTCAGGGGGCCGCAATCAGCCCCAGCATTTT. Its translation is CASSLDSGGRNQPQHF.

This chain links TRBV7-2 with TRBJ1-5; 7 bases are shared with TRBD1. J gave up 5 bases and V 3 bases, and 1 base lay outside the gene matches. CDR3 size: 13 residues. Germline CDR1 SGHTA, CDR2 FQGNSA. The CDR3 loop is CASSLTGYQPQHF. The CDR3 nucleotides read TGTGCCAGCAGCTTGACAGGGTATCAGCCCCAGCATTTT.

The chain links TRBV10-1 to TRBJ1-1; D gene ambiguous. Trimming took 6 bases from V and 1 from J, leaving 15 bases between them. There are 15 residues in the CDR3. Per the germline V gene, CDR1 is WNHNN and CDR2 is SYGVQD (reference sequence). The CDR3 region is CASSPFQVPNTEAFF. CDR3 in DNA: TGCGCCAGCAGCCCCTTCCAGGTACCGAACACTGAAGCTTTCTTT.

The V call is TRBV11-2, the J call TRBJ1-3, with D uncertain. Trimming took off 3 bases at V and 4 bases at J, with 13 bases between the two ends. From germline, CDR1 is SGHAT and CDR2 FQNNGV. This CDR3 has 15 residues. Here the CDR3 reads CASSLPRGEGNTIYF. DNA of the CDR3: TGTGCCAGCAGCTTGCCCAGAGGCGAGGGAAACACCATATATTTT.

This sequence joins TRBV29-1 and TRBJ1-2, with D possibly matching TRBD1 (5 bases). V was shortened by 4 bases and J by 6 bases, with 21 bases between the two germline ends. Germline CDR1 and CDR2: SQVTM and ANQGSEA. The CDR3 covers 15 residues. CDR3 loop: CSVAHPRWGGDGYTF. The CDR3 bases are TGCAGCGTTGCTCATCCGCGGTGGGGGGGTGATGGCTACACCTTC.

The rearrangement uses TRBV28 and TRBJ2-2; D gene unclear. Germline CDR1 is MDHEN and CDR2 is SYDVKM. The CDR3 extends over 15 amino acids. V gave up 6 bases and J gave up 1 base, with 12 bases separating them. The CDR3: CASRRGALNTGELFF. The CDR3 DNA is TGTGCCAGCAGAAGAGGAGCGCTGAACACCGGGGAGCTGTTTTTT.